This paragraph covers one T cell receptor (beta chain) sequence. Its antigen is as yet unknown. The source of the sample is a study of T-cell reconstitution after alpha-beta-depleted transplantation in children. The CDR3 is 14 residues long. Germline loops: CDR1 MGHRA, CDR2 YSYEKL. The V and J ends lost 3 bases and 4 bases respectively, with 13 bases between them. Findings and caveats of the study: It was reported that alpha-beta T cells came from several hundred expanded graft clones (about two months after transplant).

Unique molecular identifiers were incorporated into the prepared TCRbeta library. TCRdb fed the PCR reads into MiXCR, producing one record per CDR3 protein. The sample has about 610,000 distinct CDR3 sequences; 27% are singletons. The chain recombines TRBV4-1 with TRBJ2-7; no firm D call. This TCR derives from a boy younger than two with Wiskott-Aldrich syndrome, due to receive a stem cell transplant. Specimen: PBMCs, collected before TCRalphabeta/CD19-depleted stem cell transplant. The DNA for the CDR3 is TGCGCCAGCAGCCAGGCCACGCCACTGTACGAGCAGTACTTC. Translating gives CASSQATPLYEQYF.